This T cell receptor beta chain was recovered during a study of blood T cell repertoires in COVID-19. In terms of age and location, participants ranged from roughly 18 to 90 years and lived in around 22 US areas. Participant-given clinical history determined each cohort assignment. CDR3 length: 15 residues. V shed 7 bases and J shed 4 bases, with 19 bases lying between them. Germline assignment: CDR1 LNHDA and CDR2 SQIVND (reference sequence). Original data processing: Reference gene primer amplification yielded estimated nucleated cell counts. Measured with immunoSEQ multiplex PCR; TCRdb has only the in-frame clones, and not every one. The V and J calls and clone size come from that table; D and trimming were worked out from the DNA. The repertoire has under 300,000 clones, around 89% of them found once; the top ten carry roughly 10%.

Material: PBMCs or T cells enriched from blood (not recorded which). The origin of this receptor is a man aged 35-49 years who had recovered from COVID-19. The chain employs TRBV19 and TRBJ1-2; tentative D call: TRBD1 (6 bases). In DNA form, the CDR3 reads TGTGCCAGTAATCCTCCTGGGGGGGGCGTCTATGGCTACACCTTC. Protein product: CASNPPGGGVYGYTF.